A selection of T cell receptor beta chains follows, all from one sample in a study of post-analysis software for immune sequencing data. TCRdb fed the PCR reads into MiXCR, producing one record per CDR3 protein. This sample has more than 500,000 distinct CDR3 sequences, with around a third found just once. Sequencing was done on a sample of blood. These TCRs come from a girl aged 2 to 17 with multiple sclerosis. Each CDR3 is given with its conserved first and last residue. A D gene is named only where the DNA matches it firmly. Size values are once, few and many counts, or a class for expanded clones, and some rows have none.

V	size	J	D	DNA	CDR3
TRBV6-1	once	TRBJ2-5	NA	TGTGCCAGCAGCCTTGACCAGGGTTGGGGCCAAGAGGCCCAGTACTTC	CASSLDQGWGQEAQYF
TRBV4-1	few	TRBJ1-2	NA	TGCGCCAGCAGCCAAGATTCATGGGGGAATGGCGGCTACACCTTC	CASSQDSWGNGGYTF
TRBV11-3	NA	TRBJ2-5	TRBD1	TGTGCCAGCAGCCTTGGGACAGGGGGCCCAGAGACCCAGTACTTC	CASSLGTGGPETQYF
TRBV20-1	NA	TRBJ1-5	NA	TGCAGTGCTAGAGGAGCTATGTGGAGCAATCAGCCCCAGCATTTT	CSARGAMWSNQPQHF
TRBV5-4	NA	TRBJ2-5	NA	TGTGCCAGCAGTTGGGGCACTCCGGGCGAGACCCAGTACTTC	CASSWGTPGETQYF
TRBV10-3	many	TRBJ2-1	TRBD2	TGTGCCATCAGTGTAATGGCGGGGGACAATGAGCAGTTCTTC	CAISVMAGDNEQFF
TRBV7-9	few	TRBJ2-1	NA	TGTGCCAGCAGCAATCCAAGCATATCCTACAATGAGCAGTTCTTC	CASSNPSISYNEQFF
TRBV7-2	many	TRBJ1-2	NA	TGTGCCAGCAGCTTACGAACGGATTATGGCTACACCTTC	CASSLRTDYGYTF
TRBV5-4	few	TRBJ1-2	NA	TGTGCCAGCAGCTTGGAGAGGGCGCTTGACTATGGCTACACCTTC	CASSLERALDYGYTF
TRBV10-3	few	TRBJ2-3	TRBD2	TGTGCCATAAGCGCGGGGGGCCATCCTAACACAGATACGCAGTATTTT	CAISAGGHPNTDTQYF
TRBV5-1	few	TRBJ1-1	TRBD1	TGCGCCAGCAGCTCGGACCGGGACAGGCGAACTGAAGCTTTCTTT	CASSSDRDRRTEAFF
TRBV7-2	NA	TRBJ1-4	NA	TGTGCCAGCAGCCCCTCAGGGGAGCTCCATAATGAAAAACTGTTTTTT	CASSPSGELHNEKLFF
TRBV27	NA	TRBJ2-5	NA	TGTGCCAGCAGCCCACAAGGGACGGAAGAGACCCAGTACTTC	CASSPQGTEETQYF
TRBV9	few	TRBJ2-6	NA	TGTGCCAGCAGCGTCGACCCGGTGGGGGCCGATTCTGGGGCCAGCGTCCTGACTTTC	CASSVDPVGADSGASVLTF
TRBV5-1	few	TRBJ1-2	NA	TGCGCCAGCAGCTTGGACGGTCCTACCCTCTATGGCTACACCTTC	CASSLDGPTLYGYTF
TRBV11-2	NA	TRBJ2-5	TRBD2	TGTGCCAGCAGCATCGGGGGAGGGCGTGAGACCCAGTACTTC	CASSIGGGRETQYF
TRBV12-3/TRBV12-4	NA	TRBJ1-2	NA	TGTGCCAGCAGTTCCTTAGACAAGGGACATGGCTACACCTTC	CASSSLDKGHGYTF
TRBV28	NA	TRBJ1-5	NA	TGTGCCAGCAGTTCAAATATTAGGGGGGCCAATCAGCCCCAGCATTTT	CASSSNIRGANQPQHF
TRBV5-1	many	TRBJ2-3	NA	TGCGCCAGCAGCTCCACGGGGGGCACAGATACGCAGTATTTT	CASSSTGGTDTQYF